This T cell receptor (beta chain) emerged from a study of T cells in Graves' hyperthyroidism and ophthalmopathy. Study-wide context: Before any treatment, at initial diagnosis, peripheral blood was collected.

This CDR3 region has 15 residues. The germline gives CDR1 GTSNPN, CDR2 SVGIG (reference sequence). V dropped 0 bases and J dropped 2 bases, with 11 bases sitting between them. Study-wide results and caveats: Among clonotypes expanded in thyroid above 0.001, most were also found in blood. A 13 V-J model separated ophthalmopathy from stable hyperthyroidism.

The source of the PBMCs was approximately 9.5 ml of fresh peripheral blood. The CDR3 regions of TCR beta were amplified from RNA transcripts. Researchers ran a first-round RT-PCR on the TCR CDR3 using the HTBI primer set. In TCRdb, the multiplex PCR reads were re-called with MiXCR into one record per CDR3 protein. This repertoire shows approximately 720,000 distinct CDR3 sequences, around 20% found once; its top ten account for approximately 15%. There are many counts of this clonotype. The antigen is not known. This chain joins TRBV30 and TRBJ1-3; unclear D gene. The receptor was isolated from a woman between 45 and 65 years old with Graves' hyperthyroidism that later progressed to Graves' ophthalmopathy. The sample taken for sequencing was blood. CDR3 region: CAWSVSEGPGNTIYF. As DNA, the CDR3 is TGTGCCTGGAGTGTAAGCGAGGGCCCTGGAAACACCATATATTTT.